This TCR beta chain stems from a study of spatial heterogeneity in lung cancer. TCRdb independently ran MiXCR on the 5' RACE reads; one entry per CDR3 protein. The sample contains under 85,000 distinct CDR3 sequences, 8% of which appear only once. Indicated time point: sample taken at primary tumor resection. Germline V gene data show CDR1 as SGHVS and CDR2 as FNYEAQ. The CDR3 has 16 residues. V gave up 3 bases and J gave up 4 bases; unmatched junction bases: 9. V and J are TRBV7-6 and TRBJ2-1; TRBD2 matches 7 bases. This TCR came from a male donor with early-stage non-small cell lung cancer. The sample in question was PBMCs, obtained at surgery. The CDR3 loop is CASSFATSEPYNEQFF. The CDR3 nucleotides are TGTGCCAGCAGCTTTGCAACTAGCGAGCCTTACAATGAGCAGTTCTTC.